Following are 29 T cell receptor beta chains from one sample sequenced in a study of shared clonotypes between healthy human individuals. The protocol was immunoSEQ multiplex PCR, while the TCRdb copy is restricted to in-frame clones and leaves out a portion. Altogether 470,000 or so clones are present, approximately 80% being singletons, with the ten largest covering approximately 12%. Sequencing was carried out using PBMCs. These receptors came from a woman aged 40-49 years in good health. Some clones in this sample may be carry-over from other donors' samples.

This clone has only a few counts. This sequence joins TRBV7-2 and TRBJ2-7; D is ambiguous. Germline-derived CDR1 and CDR2 are SGHTA and FQGNSA. The CDR3 spans 14 residues. V was pared by 3 bases and J by 1 base, with 10 bases between. CDR3 sequence: CASSLWQDSYEQYF. CDR3 DNA sequence: TGTGCCAGCAGCTTGTGGCAGGATTCCTACGAGCAGTACTTC.

The chain uses TRBV7-3 and TRBJ2-1, with 8 bases that match TRBD2. Trimming took 0 bases from V and 6 from J; bases not matched to a gene: 7. The CDR3 consists of 16 residues. CDR1 is SGHTA and CDR2 is FQGTGA in the germline V gene. This chain's CDR3 is CASSLTIGRASNEQFF. The CDR3 DNA is TGTGCCAGCAGCTTAACGATCGGGAGGGCCAGCAATGAGCAGTTCTTC.

The chain recombines TRBV28 with TRBJ1-2; 8 bases match TRBD1. The V gene end was trimmed by 6 bases and the J gene end by 7 bases; junction bases not matched to a gene: 10. The V gene's germline CDR1 is MDHEN and CDR2 SYDVKM. This CDR3 has 14 amino acids. The CDR3 loop is CASSRAQGARGYTF. In DNA form, the CDR3 reads TGTGCCAGCAGCCGCGCGCAGGGGGCACGTGGCTACACCTTC.

V gene TRBV29-1 combines with J gene TRBJ1-3; D remains ambiguous. This CDR3 has 13 residues. V was cut by 1 base and J by 0 bases, with 4 bases left in between. Germline loops: CDR1 SQVTM, CDR2 ANQGSEA. DNA for the CDR3: TGCAGCGTTGAAGTAGGCTCTGGAAACACCATATATTTT. Its protein is CSVEVGSGNTIYF.

This clone was counted only a few times. The chain uses TRBV30 and TRBJ1-2; 10 positions match TRBD1. V was clipped by 2 bases and J by 4 bases; unmatched bases: 7. Germline CDR1 GTSNPN, CDR2 SVGIG (reference sequence). The CDR3 covers 15 residues. CDR3 loop: CAWSRDRGLIYGYTF. Here the CDR3 DNA reads TGTGCCTGGAGTCGGGACAGGGGCCTCATCTATGGCTACACCTTC.

In regard to this clone: One end of the junction fails to match germline, which may point to a read error. This CDR3 reads CASSRDMNTGELFF. The DNA for the CDR3 is TGTGCTAGCAGCCGAGACATGAACACCGGGGAGCTGTTTTTT. V gene TRBV7-7 combines with J gene TRBJ2-2; the D is unclear. Germline V gene data show CDR1 as SSHAT and CDR2 as FNYEAQ (reference sequence). The CDR3 spans 14 residues.

The rearrangement joins TRBV18 to TRBJ2-5; TRBD1 might be the D (5 bases). Germline CDR1 is KGHSH and CDR2 is LQKENI. CDR3 size: 17 residues. The V end lost 3 bases, the J end lost 5 bases, and 22 bases lay between the germline ends. The CDR3, as DNA: TGTGCCAGCTCACCCCCGCTAGGGGCCTCCAGCGAGGAGACCCAGTACTTC. It encodes CASSPPLGASSEETQYF.

The CDR3: CASRSLAGLSEEQYF. CDR3 coding DNA: TGTGCCAGTAGATCCCTAGCTGGGCTATCTGAAGAGCAGTACTTC. This chain connects TRBV19 to TRBJ2-7; a weak D match, TRBD2 (5 bases). CDR3 length equals 15 residues. V was trimmed by 6 bases and J by 7 bases, leaving 22 bases between them. The germline V gene has CDR1 LNHDA and CDR2 SQIVND (reference sequence).

The genes are TRBV10-1 and TRBJ2-3, with 7 bases that match TRBD2. The trim removed 5 bases at V and 4 bases at J, leaving 30 bases unmatched. The CDR3 runs to 22 residues. Per germline, CDR1 WNHNN and CDR2 SYGVQD (reference sequence). The CDR3 region is CASSPAPVLNASSGERADTQYF. DNA for the CDR3: TGCGCCAGCAGTCCCGCGCCGGTTCTAAATGCTTCTAGCGGCGAGAGGGCAGATACGCAGTATTTT.

V usage is TRBV5-4 and J usage is TRBJ2-1; 8 bases agree with TRBD2. The J segment lost 7 bases and the V segment lost 0 bases, leaving 6 bases of the junction unmatched. The CDR3 covers 15 residues. Germline V gene sequence: CDR1 SGHNT, CDR2 YYREEE (reference sequence). CDR3 in DNA: TGTGCCAGCAGCTTGGGGCGGCGGGAGGTTAATGAGCAGTTCTTC. Its translation is CASSLGRREVNEQFF.

This clone was detected a few times. V and J are TRBV28 and TRBJ1-1; D is uncertain. Germline assignment: CDR1 MDHEN and CDR2 SYDVKM. V was shortened by 7 bases and J by 5 bases, with 20 bases between the two germline ends. The CDR3 extends over 15 amino acids. The CDR3 DNA sequence: TGTGCCAGCACCCCCGGTGGGTCGGGAAGGACTGAAGCTTTCTTT. It is translated as CASTPGGSGRTEAFF.

This clone was seen repeatedly, ten times or more. This sequence joins TRBV10-3 and TRBJ1-5; D remains unclear. The germline V gene has CDR1 ENHRY and CDR2 SYGVKD. Trimming took 0 bases from V and 1 from J, leaving 10 bases between them. This CDR3 comprises 16 residues. The CDR3, as DNA: TGTGCCATCAGTGAGTCGCGGAGAGCGAGCAATCAGCCCCAGCATTTT. Protein: CAISESRRASNQPQHF.

This clone was seen only once. The chain has TRBV2 and TRBJ1-4; TRBD1 is a possible D gene (5 bases). This CDR3 comprises 15 residues. Germline CDR1 and CDR2: SNHLY and FYNNEI. V lost 7 bases and J 2 bases, leaving 14 bases between the germline ends. As DNA, the CDR3 is TGTGCCAGCAACCTTTGGGGGTCTACTAATGAAAAACTGTTTTTT. It codes for CASNLWGSTNEKLFF.

The genes are TRBV18 and TRBJ2-3; no clear D gene. The germline V gene has CDR1 KGHSH and CDR2 LQKENI. The CDR3 is 13 amino acids. Trimming removed 2 bases at V and 6 bases at J, with 9 bases between. This CDR3 reads CASSPGRWDTQYF. The CDR3 coding sequence is TGTGCCAGCTCACCAGGCAGGTGGGATACGCAGTATTTT.

This clone was observed a single time. This sequence joins TRBV7-9 and TRBJ1-2, with TRBD1 identical over 10 bases. V shed 7 bases and J 3 bases; nucleotides not matched to a gene: 11. Looked up from germline, CDR1 is SEHNR and CDR2 is FQNEAQ (reference sequence). The CDR3 covers 16 residues. The CDR3 here is CASTLDRGSGYYGYTF. CDR3 bases: TGTGCCAGCACCTTGGACAGGGGGTCCGGCTACTATGGCTACACCTTC.

This clone was recorded only once. The chain has TRBV7-9 and TRBJ2-3; possible D gene TRBD2, 5 bases. CDR3 length: 15 residues. Germline values: CDR1 SEHNR, CDR2 FQNEAQ (reference sequence). V gave up 2 bases and J gave up 0 bases, with 9 bases separating them. The DNA of the CDR3 is TGTGCCAGCAGCTTAACCGGGATAAGCACAGATACGCAGTATTTT. Its protein product is CASSLTGISTDTQYF.

A few counts support this clone. The CDR3 protein is CASSLGGSGQETQYF. The CDR3 coding sequence is TGTGCCAGCAGCTTAGGGGGTAGCGGGCAAGAGACCCAGTACTTC. The chain couples TRBV7-7 to TRBJ2-5; TRBD2 matches at 7 bases. Unmatched junction bases numbered 4, after V lost 1 base and J lost 2 bases. Germline V lookup: CDR1 SSHAT, CDR2 FNYEAQ (reference sequence). This CDR3 is built from 15 residues.

This rearrangement joins TRBV7-3 to TRBJ2-6; D not resolved. CDR3 size: 14 residues. V was clipped by 0 bases and J by 3 bases, with 3 bases between them. Germline V gene sequence: CDR1 SGHTA, CDR2 FQGTGA. The CDR3 coding sequence is TGTGCCAGCAGCTTAACTAGTGGGGCCAACGTCCTGACTTTC. Its translation is CASSLTSGANVLTF.

This clone was recorded only once. At the DNA level, this CDR3 is encoded by other sequences in the same sample as well. The rearrangement uses TRBV11-2 and TRBJ2-7, with TRBD2 matching 7 bases. Germline values: CDR1 SGHAT, CDR2 FQNNGV. The CDR3 runs to 14 residues. V trimming: 1 base; J trimming: 3 bases; junction bases outside the gene matches: 3. CDR3 in amino acids: CASSLGLALYEQYF. The CDR3 coding sequence is TGTGCCAGCAGCTTAGGACTAGCACTCTACGAGCAGTACTTC.

This clone was counted a few times. The rearrangement joins TRBV29-1 to TRBJ1-1; D not certain. Germline-derived CDR1 and CDR2 are SQVTM and ANQGSEA. The ends were cut back, 7 bases at V and 1 base at J, with 13 bases in the middle. The CDR3 is made up of 13 amino acids. The CDR3 reads CSAISTGNTEAFF. For the CDR3, the DNA is TGCAGCGCTATATCGACGGGGAACACTGAAGCTTTCTTT.

In regard to this clone: At one of its ends the junction is not consistent with the germline gene, which may arise from a read error. The chain joins TRBV2 to TRBJ2-2; tentative D call: TRBD1 (5 bases). The CDR3 has 15 amino acids. The germline V gene encodes CDR1 SNHLY and CDR2 FYNNEI. CDR3 sequence (DNA): TGTGCCAGCAGGGAAGGTTCAGGGTTTACCGGGGAGCTGTTTTTT. Protein: CASREGSGFTGELFF. Together with reference TRBV2 and TRBJ2-2, the CDR3 gives the full variable domain: EPEVTQTPSHQVTQMGQEVILRCVPISNHLYFYWYRQILGQKVEFLVSFYNNEISEKSEIFDDQFSVERPDGSNFTLKIRSTKLEDSAMYFCASREGSGFTGELFFGEGSRLTVL.

The rearrangement uses TRBV7-2 and TRBJ1-2; TRBD1 is a possible D gene (6 bases). Deletions cut 3 bases from V and 6 bases from J, with 14 bases between. CDR1 and CDR2 from the germline V gene are SGHTA and FQGNSA. The CDR3 is 14 amino acids. CDR3 protein: CASSFGGARDGYTF. The CDR3 bases are TGTGCCAGCAGCTTTGGGGGCGCGCGCGATGGCTACACCTTC.

This clone was detected many times. The chain is built from TRBV13 and TRBJ1-1, with a weak D call TRBD1 (5 bases). V dropped 6 bases and J dropped 0 bases, with 17 bases sitting between them. Germline assignment: CDR1 PRHDT and CDR2 FYEKMQ (reference sequence). This CDR3 region has 16 residues. The CDR3 nucleotides read TGTGCCAGCAGACCCAGGGCAGGGTTGATGAACACTGAAGCTTTCTTT. Translating gives CASRPRAGLMNTEAFF.

The chain recombines TRBV25-1 with TRBJ1-1, with D perhaps matching TRBD1 (5 bases). Per germline, CDR1 MGHDK and CDR2 SYGVNS. CDR3 length: 13 residues. Trimming cost V 0 bases and J 6 bases, with 8 bases left between them. The DNA for the CDR3 is TGTGCCAGCAGTGAATATACGGGGGCTGAAGCTTTCTTT. Translating gives CASSEYTGAEAFF.

The chain couples TRBV27 to TRBJ1-5, with D possibly TRBD1 on 5 matching bases. CDR3 length: 14 amino acids. V lost 3 bases and J lost 2, with 8 bases in between. Germline CDR1 is MNHEY and CDR2 is SMNVEV (reference sequence). The CDR3 reads CASSLVQGNQPQHF. The CDR3 bases are TGTGCCAGCAGTTTGGTACAGGGCAATCAGCCCCAGCATTTT.

The J gene is TRBJ2-2, the V gene TRBV29-1, with D possibly being TRBD1 (6 bases). V lost 5 bases, J lost 2 bases, and 12 bases lay in between. The germline gives CDR1 SQVTM, CDR2 ANQGSEA. CDR3 length: 14 residues. The CDR3 nucleotides read TGCAGCGTTCGGACAGCTCTAAACACCGGGGAGCTGTTTTTT. Its translation: CSVRTALNTGELFF.

The gene calls are TRBV10-3 and TRBJ2-6; D is unclear. The CDR3 has 16 residues. Looked up from germline, CDR1 is ENHRY and CDR2 is SYGVKD. Trimming cost V 5 bases and J 2 bases, with 13 bases left between them. As DNA, the CDR3 is TGTGCCATCAGTTCCGGCGTAGACCCTGGGGCCAACGTCCTGACTTTC. Translating it yields CAISSGVDPGANVLTF.

The rearrangement links TRBV18 to TRBJ2-7; D may be TRBD1 or TRBD2 (5 bases each). With 4 bases removed from V and 0 bases from J, the gap between germline ends came to 13 bases. Germline V gene lookup returns CDR1 KGHSH and CDR2 LQKENI. This CDR3 has 15 residues. The CDR3 here is CASSLTGTDSYEQYF. CDR3 bases: TGTGCCAGCTCACTAACCGGGACGGACTCCTACGAGCAGTACTTC.

DNA of the CDR3: TGTGCCAGCAGTGAAACTAGCGGGAGAGGGACAGATACGCAGTATTTT. Residues: CASSETSGRGTDTQYF. This chain connects TRBV6-1 to TRBJ2-3; 11 nucleotides agree with TRBD2. The CDR3 consists of 16 residues. With V trimmed by 2 bases and J by 3 bases, 4 bases remained unmatched. CDR1 is MNHNS and CDR2 is SASEGT in the germline V gene.